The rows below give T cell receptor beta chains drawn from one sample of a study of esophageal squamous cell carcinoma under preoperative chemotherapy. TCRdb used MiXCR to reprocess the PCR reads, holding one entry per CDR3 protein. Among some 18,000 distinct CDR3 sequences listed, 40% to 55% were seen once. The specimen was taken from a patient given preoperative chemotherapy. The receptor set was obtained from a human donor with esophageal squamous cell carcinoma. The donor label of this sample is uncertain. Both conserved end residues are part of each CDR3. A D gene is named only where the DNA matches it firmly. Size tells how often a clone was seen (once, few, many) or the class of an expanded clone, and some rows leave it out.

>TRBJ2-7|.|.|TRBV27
TGTGCCAGCAGGGGATCCCGGGGCCGGAGGCCAGATACGCAGTACTTC
CASRGSRGRRPDTQYF
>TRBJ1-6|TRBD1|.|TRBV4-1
TGCGCCAGCAGCCAAGAAACAGGGGGTTCGACACCCCTCCACTTT
CASSQETGGSTPLHF
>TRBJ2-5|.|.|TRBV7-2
TGTGCCAGCAGCACCGAAATCGCCCAGCTCTTC
CASSTEIAQLF
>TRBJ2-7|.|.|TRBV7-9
TGTGCCAGCAGCTTCCTTACGACCGGGCCCCCCTACGAGCAGTACTTC
CASSFLTTGPPYEQYF
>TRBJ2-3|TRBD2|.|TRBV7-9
TGTGCCAGCAGCCCTTTAGCGGGAGGACGCAGCACAGATACGCAGTATTTT
CASSPLAGGRSTDTQYF
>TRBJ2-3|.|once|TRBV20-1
TGCAGTGCCCGCGTGGGGACAGATACGCAGTATTTT
CSARVGTDTQYF
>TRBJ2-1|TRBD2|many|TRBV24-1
TGTGCCACCAGTGACCAGGGACTACTCTACAATGAGCAGTTCTTC
CATSDQGLLYNEQFF
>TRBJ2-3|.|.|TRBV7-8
TGTGCCAGCAGCTCGGGTCGTCGAGCAAAAGATACGCAGTATTTC
CASSSGRRAKDTQYF
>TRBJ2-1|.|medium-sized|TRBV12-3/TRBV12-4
TGTGCCAGCAGTTTAGAAACAGCCTTTGAGCAGTTCTTC
CASSLETAFEQFF
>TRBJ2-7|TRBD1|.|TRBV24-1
TGTGCCACCAGTGATAAGCTCGGACAGGGTGGATTCTACGAGCAGTACTTC
CATSDKLGQGGFYEQYF
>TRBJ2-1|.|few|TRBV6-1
TGTGCCAGCAGCCCCTGGGGCGGTGAGCAGTTCTTC
CASSPWGGEQFF
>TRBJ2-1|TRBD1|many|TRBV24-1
TGTGCCACCAGTGACCAGACAGGGGGCTACAATGAGCAGTTCTTC
CATSDQTGGYNEQFF
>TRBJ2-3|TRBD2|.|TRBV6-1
TGTGCCAGCGGGGGATCCGGGGGGAGTGGGCAAGAGACCCAGTATTTC
CASGGSGGSGQETQYF
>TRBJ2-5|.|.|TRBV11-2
TGTGCCGGCAGCCGGGGCCGGGACCGAGAGACCCAGTACTTC
CAGSRGRDRETQYF
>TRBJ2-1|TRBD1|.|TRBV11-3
TGTGCCAGCAGCTTAGGATCCGGGACAGGGGGCACTCTAGCCAAAAACATTCAGTTCTTC
CASSLGSGTGGTLAKNIQFF